Here is one T cell receptor (beta chain) with its context. Its specificity is unknown. The library was made from cDNA and included unique molecular identifiers. Between about 0.9 and 11 million T cells gave rise to approximately 520,000 cDNA molecules. From the PCR reads, TCRdb called clonotypes with MiXCR, one entry per CDR3 protein. The repertoire has fewer than 600,000 distinct CDR3 sequences, roughly 46% of them found once; the top ten carry around 10%. These data originate in a study of post-analysis software for immune sequencing data. Study background: The cohort encompassed relapsing-remitting, secondary progressive and progressive-relapsing multiple sclerosis disease courses. Study-level findings and limits: When compared against controls, multiple sclerosis patients showed significantly lower normalized Chao1 diversity. Patients had higher frequencies than controls of about 5 TRBV segments, including TRBV5-6, TRBV5-1 and TRBV20-1. Analysis by F measure revealed that same-batch samples clustered strongly together.

V was pared by 5 bases and J by 5 bases, with 18 bases between. The CDR3 runs 14 residues. From germline, CDR1 is SQVTM and CDR2 ANQGSEA. The chain links TRBV29-1 to TRBJ1-1, with D perhaps TRBD1 (5 bases). The TCR comes from a girl under 18 with multiple sclerosis. Sequencing input: blood. CDR3 DNA sequence: TGCAGCGTTCAAAAGGGGACTAGGGGAACTGAAGCTTTCTTT. The encoded protein is CSVQKGTRGTEAFF.